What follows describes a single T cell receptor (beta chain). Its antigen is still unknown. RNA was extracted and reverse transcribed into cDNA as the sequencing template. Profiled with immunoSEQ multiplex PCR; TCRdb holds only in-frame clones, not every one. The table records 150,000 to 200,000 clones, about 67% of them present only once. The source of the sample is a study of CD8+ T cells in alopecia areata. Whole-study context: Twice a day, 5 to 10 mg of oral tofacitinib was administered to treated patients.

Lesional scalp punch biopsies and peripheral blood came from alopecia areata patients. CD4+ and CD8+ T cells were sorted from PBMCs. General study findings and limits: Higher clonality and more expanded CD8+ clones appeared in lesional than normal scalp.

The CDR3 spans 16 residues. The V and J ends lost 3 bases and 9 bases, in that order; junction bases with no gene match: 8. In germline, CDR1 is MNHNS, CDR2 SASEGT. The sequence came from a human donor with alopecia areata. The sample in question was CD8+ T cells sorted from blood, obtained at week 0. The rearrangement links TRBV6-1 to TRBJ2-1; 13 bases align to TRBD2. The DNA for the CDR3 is TGTGCCAGCAGTGATCAACTAGCGGGGGGGCCTCTTGAGCAGTTCTTC. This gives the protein CASSDQLAGGPLEQFF.